These 25 T cell receptor beta chains were all obtained from the same sample, sequenced in a study of tumor-infiltrating lymphocytes in primary liver carcinoma. The input was approximately 0.45 ug total RNA; TCR beta cDNA was made from it with a constant-region primer. For TCR beta, libraries were produced by three nested multiplex PCR rounds using slightly modified ARM-PCR. With TRBV1-TRBV30 forward primers and a C-beta reverse primer, the first two PCR rounds were run for about 10 cycles each. MiXCR was run by TCRdb on the multiplex PCR reads, yielding one entry per CDR3 protein. The sample has tens of thousands of distinct CDR3 sequences, approximately 72% seen once; the top ten hold 19%. Co-extraction of both nucleic acids (RNA and DNA) used about 17-33 mg of unsorted bulk tissue. Sequencing was performed on liver tumor tissue from sampling region 1. Subset indicated: tumor region T1, superior pole. The source of these receptors is a middle-aged man with primary liver carcinoma and hepatitis B virus infection.

This clonotype has ten or more counts. The chain links TRBV12-3 or TRBV12-4 to TRBJ2-1; TRBD2 matches at 7 bases. V lost 0 bases, J lost 8 bases, and 10 bases stayed unmatched. The CDR3 is 16 residues long. The CDR3 DNA follows: TGTGCCAGCAGTTTAGCGGGAGGGCCTAGAGGGTATGAGCAGTTCTTC. Translating gives CASSLAGGPRGYEQFF.

The chain recombines TRBV27 with TRBJ2-3, with 7 bases fitting TRBD2. Trimming took 2 bases from V and 0 from J; bases not matched to a gene: 5. The CDR3 totals 16 residues. Per germline, CDR1 MNHEY and CDR2 SMNVEV (reference sequence). DNA of the CDR3: TGTGCCAGCAGTTTACTTGCTAGCGGTAGCACAGATACGCAGTATTTT. Translation gives CASSLLASGSTDTQYF.

With regard to this clonotype: This could be a read error, since a much larger clone is one nucleotide away. This sequence joins TRBV10-3 and TRBJ2-1, with a tentative D call TRBD2 (6 bases). Germline CDR1 and CDR2: ENHRY and SYGVKD. Trimming took off 5 bases at V and 1 base at J, with 15 bases between the two ends. The CDR3 is made up of 16 amino acids. CDR3 DNA: TGTGCCATCAGTCCGGGGGAGGCAACGTCCTACAATGAGCAGTTCTTC. Protein: CAISPGEATSYNEQFF.

Notes on this clonotype: The junction shows a germline mismatch at one end, possibly a read error. The DNA of the CDR3 is TGCGCCGGCAGACCTACAGGAATGAACACCGGGGAGCTGTTTTTT. Translating gives CAGRPTGMNTGELFF. This chain links TRBV5-1 with TRBJ2-2, with a weak D call TRBD1 (5 bases). The CDR3 contains 15 residues. Germline V lookup: CDR1 SGHRS, CDR2 YFSETQ.

Regarding this clonotype: A junction boundary mismatches the germline segment, possibly from a read error. The chain couples TRBV4-1 to TRBJ2-7; D remains ambiguous. Germline V gene data show CDR1 as MGHRA and CDR2 as YSYEKL. CDR3 length equals 12 residues. CDR3: CASSQEGNEQYF. The CDR3 DNA sequence: TGCGCCAGCAGCCAAGAAGGGAACGAACAGTACTTC.

V gene TRBV7-8 combines with J gene TRBJ2-1, with D hard to call. This CDR3 has 12 residues. Germline loops: CDR1 SGHVS, CDR2 FQNEAQ. V was pared by 1 base and J by 13 bases, with 11 bases between. The CDR3 bases are TGTGCCAGCAGCTTAGATGGTGGCGACCAGTTCTTC. Translated, it gives CASSLDGGDQFF.

With regard to this clonotype: Mismatch with germline at one junction end may stem from a read error. In DNA, the CDR3 is TGTGCCATCAGCACCCCGGGACTAGCCGTCCCCAATGAGCAGTCCTTC. This sequence encodes CAISTPGLAVPNEQSF. The chain is built from TRBV7-4 and TRBJ2-1, with 9 bases lining up with TRBD2. Germline V gives CDR1 SGHVT, CDR2 SQSDAQ. This CDR3 spans 16 amino acids.

CDR3 DNA: TGTGCCAGCAGAATAGGGGGCGGTAATGAAAAACTGTTTTTT. This gives the protein CASRIGGGNEKLFF. This rearrangement joins TRBV6-5 to TRBJ1-4, with 7 bases lining up with TRBD1. Germline assignment: CDR1 MNHEY and CDR2 SVGAGI. The trim removed 6 bases at V and 4 bases at J, leaving 5 bases unmatched. The CDR3 spans 14 residues.

Notes on this clonotype: The junction and the germline gene differ at one end; a read error may be behind it. The gene calls are TRBV6-1 and TRBJ2-3; maybe TRBD2 (5 bases). This CDR3 spans 15 amino acids. Germline V CDR1 and CDR2: MNHNS, SASEGT. CDR3 amino acids: CASSVRGSGTDTQYF. Here the CDR3 DNA reads TGTGCCAGCAGTGTCAGAGGGTCCGGCACAGATACACAGTATTTT.

Comments on this clonotype: This CDR3 is missing its conserved last phenylalanine or tryptophan, likely due to a read error. The chain has TRBV6-1 and TRBJ2-7; the match to TRBD2 covers 8 bases. CDR3 length equals 14 residues. The trim removed 3 bases at V and 4 bases at J, leaving 5 bases unmatched. Germline-derived CDR1 and CDR2 are MNHNS and SASEGT. For the CDR3, the DNA is TGTGCCAGCAGTGAGCGGGAGGTAGCATACGAGCAGTACTTA. It encodes CASSEREVAYEQYL.

About this clonotype: The conserved closing phenylalanine or tryptophan is absent in this CDR3, likely reflecting a read error. The chain combines TRBV11-2 with TRBJ2-3; 7 positions match TRBD1. Germline trimming cut 0 bases from V and 6 bases from J; bases unmatched to any gene: 12. Looked up from germline, CDR1 is SGHAT and CDR2 is FQNNGV. This CDR3 has 17 amino acids. CDR3 sequence: CASSLDHGTGASDTQYS. In nucleotides, the CDR3 is TGTGCCAGCAGCTTAGATCATGGAACAGGGGCAAGCGATACGCAGTATTCT.

About this clonotype: The germline gene is not matched at one end of the junction; a read error may be the cause. The chain joins TRBV6-1 to TRBJ1-6; a weak D match, TRBD1 (6 bases). The CDR3 runs to 18 residues. The germline V gene encodes CDR1 MNHNS and CDR2 SASEGT. As DNA, the CDR3 is TGTGTCAGCAGGGGTTCGACGGGAGGTCGCTCCTATAATTCACCCCTCCACTTT. It codes for CVSRGSTGGRSYNSPLHF.

This clonotype was found a few times. The junction departs from germline at one end; a sequencing error may be responsible. This chain connects TRBV12-3 or TRBV12-4 to TRBJ2-5; D perhaps matches TRBD1 (5 bases). The CDR3 runs to 13 residues. CDR3 region: CASSWGLRETRYF. The CDR3 bases are TGCGCCAGCAGTTGGGGCCTTAGAGAGACCCGGTACTTC.

This clonotype came up many times. This sequence joins TRBV7-3 and TRBJ2-1, with 8 positions matching TRBD2. The germline gives CDR1 SGHTA, CDR2 FQGTGA. Trimming took 2 bases from V and 0 from J; bases not matched to a gene: 0. The CDR3 length is 15 residues. The CDR3 here is CASSLLAGSYNEQFF. The DNA for the CDR3 is TGTGCCAGCAGCTTACTAGCGGGCTCCTACAATGAGCAGTTCTTC.

As to this clonotype: This sequence may be a read error, since a much larger clone differs from it by one base. This chain connects TRBV6-5 to TRBJ1-1; D call uncertain. The CDR3 is made up of 13 amino acids. Germline assignment: CDR1 MNHEY and CDR2 SVGAGI. CDR3: CDSSSSGVGEAFF. The CDR3 DNA sequence: TGTGACAGCAGTTCCAGCGGGGTCGGGGAAGCTTTCTTT.

A remark on this clonotype: A read error may be the cause here, since a much bigger clone is one base away. The rearrangement joins TRBV5-1 to TRBJ2-1; perhaps TRBD2 as D (6 bases). Germline CDR1 SGHRS, CDR2 YFSETQ. The V gene lost 3 bases and the J gene lost 13 bases, with 17 bases spanning the gap. The CDR3 is 13 residues long. The CDR3 loop is CASSSLAAPEQFF. In DNA, the CDR3 is TGCGCCAGCAGCTCTTTAGCGGCCCCGGAACAGTTCTTC.

In its sample, this clonotype was seen once. A much larger clone sits a single nucleotide away, making a read error possible. Since the CDR3 does not end with the conserved phenylalanine or tryptophan, this likely comes from a read error. In nucleotides, the CDR3 is TGTGCCAGCAGCGCCCCGACTAGGGATCCCACAGATACGCAGTATTTG. Its protein product is CASSAPTRDPTDTQYL. The V gene is TRBV28, the J gene TRBJ2-3; D may be TRBD2 (6 bases). There are 16 residues in the CDR3. Germline-derived CDR1 and CDR2 are MDHEN and SYDVKM. The germline V and J ends were trimmed by 6 bases and 2 bases, with 18 bases remaining between them.

The rearrangement joins TRBV6-9 to TRBJ1-1, with a possible D match to TRBD1 (5 bases). Trimming shortened V by 11 bases and J by 4 bases, and 17 bases separated the two germline ends. Per germline, CDR1 MNHGY and CDR2 SVAAGI. The CDR3 has 13 residues. This CDR3 reads CAADYGGSTEAFF. The DNA for the CDR3 is TGTGCCGCCGACTACGGGGGGAGCACTGAAGCTTTCTTT.

Remarks on this clonotype: Since no conserved phenylalanine or tryptophan closes the CDR3, a read error is the likely cause. V and J are TRBV11-2 and TRBJ2-1; no clear D gene. The CDR3 is made up of 14 amino acids. Per germline, CDR1 SGHAT and CDR2 FQNNGV. Between the trimmed V and J ends, which lost 4 bases and 7 bases, there was a span of 14 bases. As DNA, the CDR3 is TGTGCCAGCAGCTCCGCCGCAGGCTGTAATGAGCAGTTCTTA. This encodes CASSSAAGCNEQFL.

Note on this clonotype: A much larger clonotype is one base distant, so this may be a read error. The chain combines TRBV28 with TRBJ2-7; maybe TRBD2 (6 bases). Germline loops: CDR1 MDHEN, CDR2 SYDVKM. The CDR3 length is 16 residues. The V and J ends lost 4 bases and 5 bases respectively, with 21 bases between them. The CDR3 coding sequence is TGTGCCAGCAGTTCTTGGAGCAGGGACTCCCTTAACGAGCAGTACTTC. Translated: CASSSWSRDSLNEQYF. The full variable domain, its missing parts supplied by reference TRBV28 and TRBJ2-7, is DVKVTQSSRYLVKRTGEKVFLECVQDMDHENMFWYRQDPGLGLRLIYFSYDVKMKEKGDIPEGYSVSREKKERFSLILESASTNQTSMYLCASSSWSRDSLNEQYFGPGTRLTVT.

This clonotype showed up just a few times. A much larger clone differs by one base, so this may be a read error. This chain joins TRBV28 and TRBJ2-7; 7 bases match TRBD2. V shed 5 bases and J 0 bases; nucleotides not matched to a gene: 10. The CDR3 length is 16 residues. Looked up from germline, CDR1 is MDHEN and CDR2 is SYDVKM. This chain's CDR3 is CASSKGDSGFSYEQYF. The CDR3 nucleotides are TGTGCCAGCAGTAAAGGAGATAGCGGGTTCTCCTACGAGCAGTACTTC.

The sample holds many counts of this clonotype. The chain couples TRBV24-1 to TRBJ2-1; 8 bases fit TRBD2. In germline, CDR1 is KGHDR, CDR2 SFDVKD. CDR3 length: 14 amino acids. V lost 5 bases and J lost 9; bases outside the gene matches: 8. CDR3 residues: CATSAIGLAGEQFF. The CDR3 coding sequence is TGTGCCACCAGTGCCATCGGACTAGCAGGTGAGCAGTTCTTC.

The chain uses TRBV20-1 and TRBJ2-7; 9 positions match TRBD2. V shed 8 bases, J shed 1 base, and the junction held 3 bases outside the gene matches. CDR1 is DFQATT and CDR2 is SNEGSKA in the germline V gene (reference sequence). CDR3 size: 12 residues. The CDR3 reads CSRLAVSYEQYF. Written as DNA, the CDR3 is TGCAGTAGACTAGCGGTATCCTACGAGCAGTACTTC.

This clonotype was counted once. The chain uses TRBV11-2 and TRBJ2-2, with D unclear. The germline CDR1 and CDR2 sequences are SGHAT and FQNNGV. The CDR3 has 16 amino acids. With 2 bases removed from V and 7 bases from J, the gap between germline ends came to 17 bases. The CDR3 loop reads CASSLNWAGDLGELFF. For the CDR3, the DNA is TGTGCCAGCAGCTTAAATTGGGCTGGCGACCTCGGGGAGCTGTTTTTT.

With regard to this clonotype: At one end, the junction sequence differs from germline, possibly due to a read error. V and J are TRBV28 and TRBJ1-1; a possible D gene is TRBD1 (5 bases). Germline V lookup: CDR1 MDHEN, CDR2 SYDVKM. The CDR3 consists of 14 residues. The CDR3 here is CASNSGTANSEAFF. In DNA, the CDR3 is TGTGCCAGCAATTCGGGGACTGCGAACTCTGAAGCTTTCTTT.